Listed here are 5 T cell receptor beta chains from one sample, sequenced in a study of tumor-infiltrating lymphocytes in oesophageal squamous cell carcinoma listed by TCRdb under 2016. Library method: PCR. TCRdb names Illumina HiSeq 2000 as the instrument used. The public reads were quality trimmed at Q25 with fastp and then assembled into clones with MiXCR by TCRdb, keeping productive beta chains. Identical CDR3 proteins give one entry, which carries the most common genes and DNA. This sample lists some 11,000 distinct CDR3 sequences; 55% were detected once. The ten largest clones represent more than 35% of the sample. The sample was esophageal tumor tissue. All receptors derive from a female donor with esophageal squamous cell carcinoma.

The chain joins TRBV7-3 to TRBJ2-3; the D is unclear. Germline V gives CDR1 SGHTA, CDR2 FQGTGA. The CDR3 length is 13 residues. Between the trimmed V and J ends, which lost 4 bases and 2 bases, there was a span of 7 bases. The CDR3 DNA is TGTGCCAGCAGCTCTCTTCTCACAGATACGCAGTATTTT. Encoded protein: CASSSLLTDTQYF.

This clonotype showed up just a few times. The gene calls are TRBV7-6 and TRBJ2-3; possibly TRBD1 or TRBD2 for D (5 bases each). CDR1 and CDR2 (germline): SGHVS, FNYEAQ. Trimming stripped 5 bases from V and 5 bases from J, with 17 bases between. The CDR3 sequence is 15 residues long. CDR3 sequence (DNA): TGTGCCAGCAGCCCAAGGGACCCGCACGAAGATACGCAGTATTTT. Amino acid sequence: CASSPRDPHEDTQYF.

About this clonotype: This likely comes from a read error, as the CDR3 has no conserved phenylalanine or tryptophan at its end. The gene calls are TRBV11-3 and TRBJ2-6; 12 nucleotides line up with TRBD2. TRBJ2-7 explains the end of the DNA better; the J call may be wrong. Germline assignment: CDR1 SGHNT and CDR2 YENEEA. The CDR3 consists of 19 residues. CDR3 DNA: TGTGCCAGCAGCTTGCAATTGGGGCTAGCGGGAGGGCCCCCCTACGAGCAGTACCTC. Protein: CASSLQLGLAGGPPYEQYL.

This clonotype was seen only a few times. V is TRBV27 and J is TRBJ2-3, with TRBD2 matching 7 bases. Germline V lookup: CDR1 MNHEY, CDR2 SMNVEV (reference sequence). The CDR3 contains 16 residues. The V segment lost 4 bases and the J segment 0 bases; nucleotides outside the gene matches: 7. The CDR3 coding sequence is TGTGCCAGCAGTTATTTGGGAGCGGGAAGCACAGATACGCAGTATTTT. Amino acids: CASSYLGAGSTDTQYF.

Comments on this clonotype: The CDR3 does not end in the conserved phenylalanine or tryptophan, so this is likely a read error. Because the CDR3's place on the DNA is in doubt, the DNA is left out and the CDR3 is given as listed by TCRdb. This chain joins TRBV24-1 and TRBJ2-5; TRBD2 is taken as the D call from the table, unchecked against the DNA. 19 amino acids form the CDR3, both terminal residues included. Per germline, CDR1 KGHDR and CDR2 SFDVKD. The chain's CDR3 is CATSEGLAGGWANVLTFGN.